The 20 T cell receptor beta chains in this list originate from one sample, sequenced in a study of blood T cell repertoires in COVID-19. TCRdb keeps only in-frame clones here, not all; method: immunoSEQ multiplex PCR. The data contain some 250,000 clones, approximately 90% of them singletons. Specimen: PBMCs or T cells enriched from blood (not recorded which). The receptors originated from a man in his forties who had recovered from COVID-19.

V usage is TRBV19 and J usage is TRBJ2-1; TRBD2 matches 15 bases. This CDR3 is 18 amino acids long. The germline gives CDR1 LNHDA, CDR2 SQIVND (reference sequence). After removal of 9 bases from V and 0 bases from J, the junction contained 9 bases not matched to a gene. DNA for the CDR3: TGTGCCAGGGGGACTAGCGGGAGGCCAAAGAGCTCCTACAATGAGCAGTTCTTC. Encoded protein: CARGTSGRPKSSYNEQFF.

This chain joins TRBV5-1 and TRBJ2-2; D is unclear. This CDR3 has 12 amino acids. V was clipped by 0 bases and J by 6 bases, with 3 bases between them. Looked up from germline, CDR1 is SGHRS and CDR2 is YFSETQ. In nucleotides, the CDR3 is TGCGCCAGCAGCTTGGGAGCCGGGGAGCTGTTTTTT. It codes for CASSLGAGELFF.

This clone appeared a single time. The CDR3 coding sequence is TGTGCCATCTACCTTCAGGGAGAGCAGTTCTTC. Residues: CAIYLQGEQFF. The chain uses TRBV19 and TRBJ2-1; maybe TRBD1 (5 bases). This CDR3 is 11 amino acids long. V was clipped by 10 bases and J by 10 bases, with 14 bases between them. From germline, CDR1 is LNHDA and CDR2 SQIVND (reference sequence).

This CDR3 is CASSPEGQAYLGGYTF. In nucleotides, the CDR3 is TGTGCCAGCAGCCCGGAGGGACAGGCGTATTTGGGTGGCTACACCTTC. The gene calls are TRBV5-6 and TRBJ1-2; TRBD1 matches at 8 bases. This CDR3 is built from 16 residues. V trimming: 4 bases; J trimming: 7 bases; junction bases outside the gene matches: 15. CDR1 and CDR2 (germline): SGHDT, YYEEEE.

J is TRBJ1-5 and V is TRBV4-1; no clear D gene. The germline V gene has CDR1 MGHRA and CDR2 YSYEKL. There are 16 residues in the CDR3. The ends were cut back, 0 bases at V and 2 bases at J, with 11 bases in the middle. Here the CDR3 reads CASSQEVAAGNQPQHF. CDR3 sequence (DNA): TGCGCCAGCAGCCAAGAGGTGGCGGCAGGCAATCAGCCCCAGCATTTT.

The chain combines TRBV7-6 with TRBJ2-1; the match to TRBD1 covers 9 bases. CDR1 SGHVS and CDR2 FNYEAQ come from the germline V gene. After removal of 4 bases from V and 10 bases from J, the junction contained 11 bases not matched to a gene. The CDR3 consists of 15 residues. In DNA form, the CDR3 reads TGTGCCAGCAGCTCCCTGACAGGGGGAGTTGTCGAGCAGTTCTTC. This sequence encodes CASSSLTGGVVEQFF.

The chain uses TRBV5-5 and TRBJ2-1, with D perhaps matching TRBD2 (5 bases). Germline values: CDR1 SGHKS, CDR2 YYEKEE (reference sequence). CDR3 length: 15 amino acids. V dropped 0 bases and J dropped 0 bases, with 7 bases sitting between them. The CDR3, as DNA: TGTGCCAGCAGCTTGGGTGGGAGCTCCTACAATGAGCAGTTCTTC. It is translated as CASSLGGSSYNEQFF.

The chain carries TRBV11-2 and TRBJ1-4, with TRBD1 matching 8 bases. V lost 1 base, J lost 0 bases, and 4 bases stayed unmatched. Germline assignment: CDR1 SGHAT and CDR2 FQNNGV. This CDR3 region has 17 residues. The CDR3 region has the DNA TGTGCCAGCAGCTTAGGGCAGGGGGCAACAACTAATGAAAAACTGTTTTTT. Its translation: CASSLGQGATTNEKLFF.

The chain employs TRBV27 and TRBJ2-7; D is possibly TRBD2 (5 bases). Germline V lookup: CDR1 MNHEY, CDR2 SMNVEV (reference sequence). This CDR3 comprises 13 residues. The V gene lost 4 bases and the J gene lost 3 bases, with 10 bases spanning the gap. The CDR3 region is CASSYTRDYEQYF. In nucleotides, the CDR3 is TGTGCCAGCAGTTACACTAGAGACTACGAGCAGTACTTC.

In DNA form, the CDR3 reads TGTGCCAGCAGGGTCCCCAAGGGAGGGAACACTGAAGCTTTCTTT. Translated: CASRVPKGGNTEAFF. The rearrangement links TRBV28 to TRBJ1-1, with no clear D. CDR3 size: 15 residues. The ends were cut back, 6 bases at V and 1 base at J, with 15 bases in the middle. The V gene's germline CDR1 is MDHEN and CDR2 SYDVKM.

V gene TRBV3-1 (or the pseudogene TRBV3-2) combines with J gene TRBJ2-1, with D possibly matching TRBD2 (5 bases). Per germline, CDR1 LGHDT and CDR2 YNNKEL (reference sequence). Between the trimmed V and J ends, which lost 6 bases and 4 bases, there was a span of 25 bases. This CDR3 region has 18 residues. CDR3 residues: CASSTPATSSRRYNEQFF. The CDR3 region has the DNA TGTGCCAGCAGTACACCGGCCACGAGTTCAAGGAGGTACAATGAGCAGTTCTTC.

This clone was recorded a few times. The chain has TRBV6-5 and TRBJ1-6, with 7 bases lining up with TRBD1. The CDR3 loop spans 13 amino acids. Germline assignment: CDR1 MNHEY and CDR2 SVGAGI. With 10 bases clipped from V and 19 bases from J, the junction kept 19 bases outside the gene matches. CDR3: CATDNRGGSPGHF. The CDR3 bases are TGTGCCACCGATAACAGGGGTGGTTCACCAGGGCACTTT.

The chain is built from TRBV6-5 and TRBJ1-1; D may be TRBD1 (6 bases). The V gene's germline CDR1 is MNHEY and CDR2 SVGAGI. CDR3 length: 15 residues. V shed 4 bases and J shed 1 base, with 13 bases lying between them. CDR3 amino acids: CASSSPDRQNTEAFF. The DNA for the CDR3 is TGTGCCAGCAGTTCCCCGGACAGACAGAACACTGAAGCTTTCTTT.

The CDR3 nucleotides are TGTGCCAGCAGTTCCCTATCGGGGAAATACACTGAAGCTTTCTTT. Translation gives CASSSLSGKYTEAFF. The J gene is TRBJ1-1, the V gene TRBV28; D unresolved. The CDR3 sequence is 15 residues long. CDR1 is MDHEN, CDR2 SYDVKM, per germline. V lost 4 bases to trimming and J lost 3 bases, with 15 bases between them.

V is TRBV27 and J is TRBJ2-7, with TRBD1 matching 7 bases. The germline V gene encodes CDR1 MNHEY and CDR2 SMNVEV (reference sequence). The CDR3 has 12 amino acids. V trimming: 8 bases; J trimming: 3 bases; junction bases outside the gene matches: 4. Written as DNA, the CDR3 is TGTGCCAGCCGGACAGGCTACTACGAGCAGTACTTC. This encodes CASRTGYYEQYF.

The chain couples TRBV10-3 to TRBJ2-7; weak D call: TRBD2 (5 bases). The CDR3 is 16 residues long. The V end lost 0 bases, the J end lost 0 bases, and 12 bases lay between the germline ends. Germline CDR1 and CDR2: ENHRY and SYGVKD. The CDR3 loop is CAISESRVARSYEQYF. The CDR3 coding sequence is TGTGCCATCAGTGAGTCGAGGGTAGCGCGCTCCTACGAGCAGTACTTC.

The chain links TRBV6-2 or TRBV6-3 to TRBJ2-7, with 8 nucleotides matching TRBD2. CDR1 and CDR2 (germline): MNHEY, SVGEGT. V was pared by 2 bases and J by 3 bases, with 3 bases of the junction left unmatched. This CDR3 comprises 14 residues. The CDR3 sequence is CASSYVSGNYEQYF. The CDR3 coding sequence is TGTGCCAGCAGTTACGTTAGCGGGAACTACGAGCAGTACTTC.

The chain combines TRBV15 with TRBJ1-5; D not certain. Trimming removed 1 base at V and 3 bases at J, with 7 bases between. This CDR3 is built from 14 residues. The germline V gene has CDR1 LNHNV and CDR2 YYDKDF (reference sequence). The CDR3 sequence: CATSRGDNNQPQHF. CDR3 in DNA: TGTGCCACCAGCAGAGGAGACAACAATCAGCCCCAGCATTTT. Combining the CDR3 with reference TRBV15 and TRBJ1-5 gives the whole variable domain DAMVIQNPRYQVTQFGKPVTLSCSQTLNHNVMYWYQQKSSQAPKLLFHYYDKDFNNEADTPDNFQSRRPNTSFCFLDIRSPGLGDTAMYLCATSRGDNNQPQHFGDGTRLSIL.

V usage is TRBV29-1 and J usage is TRBJ1-1; D may be TRBD1 (5 bases). The CDR3 sequence is 11 residues long. Germline CDR1 and CDR2: SQVTM and ANQGSEA. V shed 7 bases and J shed 0 bases, with 6 bases lying between them. DNA for the CDR3: TGCAGCGAGACAGTGAACACTGAAGCTTTCTTT. Translated, it gives CSETVNTEAFF. The full variable domain, its missing parts supplied by reference TRBV29-1 and TRBJ1-1, is SAVISQKPSRDICQRGTSLTIQCQVDSQVTMMFWYRQQPGQSLTLIATANQGSEATYESGFVIDKFPISRPNLTFSTLTVSNMSPEDSSIYLCSETVNTEAFFGQGTRLTVV.

V is TRBV6-4 and J is TRBJ1-2; 8 positions match TRBD1. V lost 2 bases, J lost 4 bases, and 6 bases stayed unmatched. Looked up from germline, CDR1 is MRHNA and CDR2 is SNTAGT. This CDR3 comprises 15 residues. DNA for the CDR3: TGTGCCAGCAGTGACCCCACGACAGGGGTCTATGGCTACACCTTC. Translation gives CASSDPTTGVYGYTF.